This is a list of T cell receptor beta chains from one sample in a study of blood T cell repertoires in COVID-19. Some clones are missing from TCRdb's copy, which holds only in-frame ones; the method was immunoSEQ multiplex PCR. Of under 70,000 clones detected, about 87% appear once; the ten largest clones hold about 6%. The specimen was peripheral blood. These receptors were obtained from a woman in her sixties or seventies with acute or convalescent COVID-19. CDR3s include the opening cysteine and the closing phenylalanine or tryptophan. The order of the fields is clone size, J gene, V gene, D gene, CDR3 DNA, CDR3 protein. The D gene is left open where the match is weak. Not all rows give a size; the values are once, few, many and, for expanded clones, a class.

>-|TRBJ2-2|TRBV28|TRBD1
TGTGCCAGCAGTCCGGACAGGACCGCCCCGGACACCGGGGAGCTGTTTTTT
CASSPDRTAPDTGELFF
>few|TRBJ2-5|TRBV7-9|-
TGTGCCAGCAGCTTAATCTCTACTCCGCGAGAGACCCAGTACTTC
CASSLISTPRETQYF
>few|TRBJ2-2|TRBV5-4|TRBD2
TGTGCCAGCAGCTTGGAAGCGGGGGCCTTCACCGGGGAGCTGTTTTTT
CASSLEAGAFTGELFF
>-|TRBJ1-1|TRBV19|-
TGTGCCAGTAGTATAGTTAGTGTGCTTGGAGGCAACACTGAAGCTTTCTTT
CASSIVSVLGGNTEAFF
>-|TRBJ1-1|TRBV5-6|-
TGTGCCAGCAGTCCGGACAGCGAGGGCACTGAAGCTTTCTTT
CASSPDSEGTEAFF
>-|TRBJ2-3|TRBV7-3|TRBD1
TGTGCCAGCAGGGGACAGCTTCACACAGATACGCAGTATTTT
CASRGQLHTDTQYF
>few|TRBJ2-2|TRBV29-1|TRBD1
TGCAGCGGCGGGACAGGCGGTGCCGGGGAGCTGTTTTTT
CSGGTGGAGELFF
>-|TRBJ2-1|TRBV18|TRBD2
TGTGCCAGCTCACCTTCAAGCGGGGGAGGCTACAATGAGCAGTTCTTC
CASSPSSGGGYNEQFF
>-|TRBJ2-6|TRBV27|-
TGTGCCAGCAGTTTAGATTATTTTGGGCCAGGCCGCTCTGGGGCCAACGTCCTGACTTTC
CASSLDYFGPGRSGANVLTF
>-|TRBJ1-4|TRBV19|TRBD1
TGTGCCAGCGCTGCGCGAGGACAGGGGAGTGAAAAACTGTTTTTT
CASAARGQGSEKLFF
>-|TRBJ2-1|TRBV21-1|-
TGTGCCAGCAGCAACGATGGCGGGAGGGCCTACAATGAGCAGTTCTTC
CASSNDGGRAYNEQFF
>-|TRBJ1-2|TRBV6-1|-
TGTGCCAGCAGTGAAAGGGTCAGGGGAATGGACACCTTC
CASSERVRGMDTF
>-|TRBJ2-7|TRBV6-6|TRBD2
TGTGCCAGCAGTTACTCGGCGGGAGGGACCTACGAGCAGTACTTC
CASSYSAGGTYEQYF
>-|TRBJ1-1|TRBV6-6|-
TGTGCCAGCAGTTTACCGGGCTCGTGGGGGGAAACTGAAGCTTTCTTT
CASSLPGSWGETEAFF
>-|TRBJ2-3|TRBV7-2|TRBD1
TGTGCCAGCAGGGACGGGACAGGGGGGGAGACAGATACGCAGTATTTT
CASRDGTGGETDTQYF
>-|TRBJ2-7|TRBV7-2|TRBD1
TGTGCCAGCAGCCGCCTGGACAGGGGCCCCTACGAGCAGTACTTC
CASSRLDRGPYEQYF
>-|TRBJ2-2|TRBV28|TRBD2
TGTGCCAGCAGTTTATGGGGGGGGAGCGGGGAGCTGTTTTTT
CASSLWGGSGELFF